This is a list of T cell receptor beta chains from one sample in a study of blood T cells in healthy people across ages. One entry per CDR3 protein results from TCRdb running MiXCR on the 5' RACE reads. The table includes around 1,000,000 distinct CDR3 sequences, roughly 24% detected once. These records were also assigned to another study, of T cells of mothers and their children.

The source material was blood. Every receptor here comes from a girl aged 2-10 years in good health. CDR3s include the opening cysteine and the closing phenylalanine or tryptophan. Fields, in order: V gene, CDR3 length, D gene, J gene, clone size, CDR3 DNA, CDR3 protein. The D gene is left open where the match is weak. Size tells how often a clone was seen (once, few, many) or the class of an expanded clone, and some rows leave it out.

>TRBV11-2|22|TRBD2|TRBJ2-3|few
TGTGCCAGCAGCCGAATTCTCACAGGGACAGAACTGGCGGGGGGGCGCACAGATACGCAGTATTTT
CASSRILTGTELAGGRTDTQYF
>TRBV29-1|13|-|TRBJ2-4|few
TGCAGCGTTGAAGTGGGGCCCGGAAACATTCAGTACTTC
CSVEVGPGNIQYF
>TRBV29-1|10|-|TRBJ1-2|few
TGCAGCGTCCCGGGGAGCGGCTACACCTTC
CSVPGSGYTF
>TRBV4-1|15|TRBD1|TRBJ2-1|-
TGCGCCAGCAGCCAGGCCACGGGACAGCCGTATGAGCAGTTCTTC
CASSQATGQPYEQFF
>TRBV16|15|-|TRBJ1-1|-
TGTGCCAGCAGCCTTAATTCACAGGCTCTCTCTGAAGCTTTCTTT
CASSLNSQALSEAFF
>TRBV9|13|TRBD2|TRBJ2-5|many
TGTGCCAGCAGCGATGGGACTAGTGAGACCCAGTACTTC
CASSDGTSETQYF
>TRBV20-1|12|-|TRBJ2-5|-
TGCAGTGCTAGTCCCAGCTTAGAGACCCAGTACTTC
CSASPSLETQYF
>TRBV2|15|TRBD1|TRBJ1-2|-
TGTGCCAGCAGCCTGCTAGGACAGGGTAAGGATGGCTACACCTTC
CASSLLGQGKDGYTF
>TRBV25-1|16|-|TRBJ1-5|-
TGTGCCAGCCAAAGCGGGACTAGCGGGAGCACAGATACGCAGCATTTT
CASQSGTSGSTDTQHF
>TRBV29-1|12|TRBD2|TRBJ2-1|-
TGCAGCGGTCCGGGACCTAGCGGGGAACTGTACTTC
CSGPGPSGELYF
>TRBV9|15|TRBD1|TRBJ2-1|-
TGTGCCAGCAGCGCCGGGACAGGGGATTTCAATGAGCAGTTCTTC
CASSAGTGDFNEQFF
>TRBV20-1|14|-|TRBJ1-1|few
TGCAGTACCCTACCCGACAGTCTATCCCCTGAAGCTTTCTTT
CSTLPDSLSPEAFF